The present entry profiles one T cell receptor (beta chain) with its context. Antigen unknown. This record belongs to a study of CXCR3-negative and CXCR3-positive naive CD8 T cells. About the research overall: Each library gave roughly 1.5 +/- 0.3 million of approximately 150 million TRB reads. Study-level points and caveats: Naive cells, whether CXCR3-negative or CXCR3-positive, had similar TRBV-TRBJ usage, while memory cells differed. For the naive subsets, surface CD5 was similar, and TCR strength was inferred from TRB CDR3 properties. CXCR3-positive naive cells carried more hydrophobic TRB CDR3s than CXCR3-negative ones.

The method, 5' RACE with UMI labels, was used to prepare the TRB cDNA libraries. TCRdb re-called the 5' RACE reads, yielding one record per CDR3 amino acid sequence without DNA. The sample data list some 140,000 distinct CDR3 sequences. The CDR3 totals 13 residues. Germline CDR1 and CDR2: SGHVS and FNYEAQ. The origin of this receptor is a human donor in good health. Some clones in this sample may be carry-over from other donors' samples. Specimen: naive CXCR3+ CD8+ T cells from blood. The subset is: CD45RO-CCR7+CD27+CD95- naive CD8+ T cells expressing CXCR3 (TNR3+). V gene TRBV7-6 combines with J gene TRBJ2-5; TCRdb's D call of TRBD2 is untestable without DNA. CDR3: CASSSPPWETQYF.